This is a list of T cell receptor beta chains from one sample in a study of PD-1 blockade in classical Hodgkin lymphoma. TCRdb's copy holds only in-frame clones and misses some; the assay was immunoSEQ multiplex PCR. This table holds over 80,000 clones, 92% found once. Sequenced here: peripheral blood mononuclear cells (PBMCs), sampled at baseline. These receptors all stem from a human donor with classical Hodgkin lymphoma. The CDR3 runs from the conserved cysteine through the conserved F or W. The order of the fields is clone size, D gene, V gene, J gene, CDR3 DNA, CDR3 protein. The D gene is left open where the match is weak. Clone size is shown for a subset of rows, as once, few, many or a class of expanded clone.

clone size: .; D gene: .; V gene: TRBV13; J gene: TRBJ2-1; CDR3 DNA: TGTGCCAGCAGCCAAACTAGGGAGCAGTTCTTC; CDR3 protein: CASSQTREQFF
clone size: once; D gene: TRBD2; V gene: TRBV29-1; J gene: TRBJ2-7; CDR3 DNA: TGCAGCGTGATAGCGGGTCTGTACGAGCAGTACTTC; CDR3 protein: CSVIAGLYEQYF
clone size: .; D gene: TRBD2; V gene: TRBV5-1; J gene: TRBJ2-3; CDR3 DNA: TGCGCCAGCAGGGGACTAGCGGGAGTGGATACGCAGTATTTT; CDR3 protein: CASRGLAGVDTQYF
clone size: .; D gene: TRBD2; V gene: TRBV7-8; J gene: TRBJ2-7; CDR3 DNA: TGTGCCAGCAGCTTAGCTGTTGGGCTAGCGGGACGGGGGTACGAGCAGTACTTC; CDR3 protein: CASSLAVGLAGRGYEQYF
clone size: .; D gene: TRBD1; V gene: TRBV27; J gene: TRBJ2-5; CDR3 DNA: TGTGCCAGCAGTCCCCAACAGCGGACAGGAGAACAAGAGACCCAGTACTTC; CDR3 protein: CASSPQQRTGEQETQYF
clone size: once; D gene: TRBD2; V gene: TRBV18; J gene: TRBJ2-2; CDR3 DNA: TGTGCCAGCCAACTACTAGCGGGAGCGTTAAACACCGGGGAGCTGTTTTTT; CDR3 protein: CASQLLAGALNTGELFF
clone size: once; D gene: .; V gene: TRBV28; J gene: TRBJ2-7; CDR3 DNA: TGTGCCAGCACCAACGGGGGGGGACAGGGCAGGGAGCAGTACTTC; CDR3 protein: CASTNGGGQGREQYF
clone size: .; D gene: .; V gene: TRBV2; J gene: TRBJ1-4; CDR3 DNA: TGTGCCAGCAGCAGGGCAGGGGCTAATGAAAAACTGTTTTTT; CDR3 protein: CASSRAGANEKLFF
clone size: .; D gene: TRBD2; V gene: TRBV6-5; J gene: TRBJ2-3; CDR3 DNA: TGTGCCAGCAGTTACTGGACTAGCGGAGATACGCAGTATTTT; CDR3 protein: CASSYWTSGDTQYF
clone size: .; D gene: TRBD1; V gene: TRBV6-5; J gene: TRBJ1-3; CDR3 DNA: TGTGCCAGCAGTAACAGGGGTGGGTCTGGAAACACCATATATTTT; CDR3 protein: CASSNRGGSGNTIYF
clone size: .; D gene: TRBD2; V gene: TRBV4-2; J gene: TRBJ2-7; CDR3 DNA: TGTGCCAGCAGCCAAGAAGGGTCGGGAGGGCACTACGAGCAGTACTTC; CDR3 protein: CASSQEGSGGHYEQYF
clone size: .; D gene: .; V gene: TRBV20-1; J gene: TRBJ1-1; CDR3 DNA: TGCAGTGCGGCCGACACTGAAGCTTTCTTT; CDR3 protein: CSAADTEAFF
clone size: .; D gene: .; V gene: TRBV2; J gene: TRBJ1-2; CDR3 DNA: TGTGCCAGCAGTGATCGCCGGAACTATGGCTACACCTTC; CDR3 protein: CASSDRRNYGYTF
clone size: .; D gene: .; V gene: TRBV6-1; J gene: TRBJ2-1; CDR3 DNA: TGTGCCAGCAGTGAACGGTCGGGACTTTGGGGTAATGAGCAGTTCTTC; CDR3 protein: CASSERSGLWGNEQFF
clone size: .; D gene: .; V gene: TRBV28; J gene: TRBJ1-1; CDR3 DNA: TGTGCCAGCAGAACAGGGTCCACTGAAGCTTTCTTT; CDR3 protein: CASRTGSTEAFF
clone size: .; D gene: .; V gene: TRBV5-1; J gene: TRBJ1-1; CDR3 DNA: TGCGCCAGCAGTCCGCCGGCAGGGGCCTCGAACACTGAAGCTTTCTTT; CDR3 protein: CASSPPAGASNTEAFF
clone size: .; D gene: .; V gene: TRBV19; J gene: TRBJ2-7; CDR3 DNA: TGTGCCAGTAGTATAGGACACTCGGGGTCCTACGAGCAGTACTTC; CDR3 protein: CASSIGHSGSYEQYF
clone size: .; D gene: .; V gene: TRBV15; J gene: TRBJ2-5; CDR3 DNA: TGTGCCACCAGCAGACCACGCTTAGGAATAGAGACCCAGTACTTC; CDR3 protein: CATSRPRLGIETQYF
clone size: .; D gene: TRBD1; V gene: TRBV19; J gene: TRBJ2-7; CDR3 DNA: TGTGCCAGTAGTTCCGGGACAGGGGACTACGAGCAGTACTTC; CDR3 protein: CASSSGTGDYEQYF
clone size: .; D gene: .; V gene: TRBV30; J gene: TRBJ2-1; CDR3 DNA: TGTGCCTGGAGTTGGGAAAGAGAGCAGTTCTTC; CDR3 protein: CAWSWEREQFF
clone size: .; D gene: TRBD1; V gene: TRBV9; J gene: TRBJ2-7; CDR3 DNA: TGTGCCAGCAGCGAGCGGACAGGGGGAGGCCACGAGCAGTACTTC; CDR3 protein: CASSERTGGGHEQYF
clone size: .; D gene: TRBD2; V gene: TRBV6-1; J gene: TRBJ2-2; CDR3 DNA: TGTGCCAGCAGTGAAGCTAGCGGGAGTCCCGGGGAGCTGTTTTTT; CDR3 protein: CASSEASGSPGELFF
clone size: few; D gene: TRBD1; V gene: TRBV30; J gene: TRBJ1-1; CDR3 DNA: TGTGCCTGGAGTGTAGAGGACAGGGGTGAAGCTTTCTTT; CDR3 protein: CAWSVEDRGEAFF
clone size: .; D gene: .; V gene: TRBV19; J gene: TRBJ1-5; CDR3 DNA: TGTGCCAGTAGTATAGCGGGGCAGCCCCAGCATTTT; CDR3 protein: CASSIAGQPQHF
clone size: .; D gene: .; V gene: TRBV5-6; J gene: TRBJ1-2; CDR3 DNA: TGTGCCAGCAGCCCGCAGCCCGATCCAGCTAACTATGGCTACACCTTC; CDR3 protein: CASSPQPDPANYGYTF
clone size: .; D gene: .; V gene: TRBV7-8; J gene: TRBJ1-1; CDR3 DNA: TGTGCCAGCAGCTTATATAGGGACATGAACACTGAAGCTTTCTTT; CDR3 protein: CASSLYRDMNTEAFF
clone size: .; D gene: .; V gene: TRBV18; J gene: TRBJ1-2; CDR3 DNA: TGTGCCAGCTCATCTCGACGGGGCACGATCTATGGCTACACCTTC; CDR3 protein: CASSSRRGTIYGYTF
clone size: .; D gene: TRBD1; V gene: TRBV9; J gene: TRBJ1-2; CDR3 DNA: TGTGCCAGCAGCTCCCCGGGACAGGGGCAGAAAGGCTACACCTTC; CDR3 protein: CASSSPGQGQKGYTF
clone size: once; D gene: .; V gene: TRBV27; J gene: TRBJ1-1; CDR3 DNA: TGTGCCAGCAGTTCAGGTCCGCCAGGTTTATGGGAAGCTTTCTTT; CDR3 protein: CASSSGPPGLWEAFF
clone size: .; D gene: .; V gene: TRBV19; J gene: TRBJ1-2; CDR3 DNA: TGTGCCAGTACCCTAGAAGGGACGCTGGGGGGCTACACCTTC; CDR3 protein: CASTLEGTLGGYTF
clone size: .; D gene: .; V gene: TRBV21-1; J gene: TRBJ2-7; CDR3 DNA: TGTGCCAGCAGCATAAATCGTCGCGGGAGGGTCCTCTTTTCCTACGAGCAGTACTTC; CDR3 protein: CASSINRRGRVLFSYEQYF
clone size: .; D gene: TRBD2; V gene: TRBV4-1; J gene: TRBJ2-7; CDR3 DNA: TGCGCCAGCAGCCAAGAGGCAAAGGTTAGCGGGAGGGAACGCGAGCAGTACTTC; CDR3 protein: CASSQEAKVSGREREQYF
clone size: .; D gene: TRBD2; V gene: TRBV27; J gene: TRBJ2-7; CDR3 DNA: TGTGCCAGCAGTTTCCGTGGGACTAGCGGCCCCTACGAGCAGTACTTC; CDR3 protein: CASSFRGTSGPYEQYF
clone size: .; D gene: TRBD1; V gene: TRBV27; J gene: TRBJ2-7; CDR3 DNA: TGTGCCAGCAGTTTCGGGACAGGGGGTGGTTACGAGCAGTACTTC; CDR3 protein: CASSFGTGGGYEQYF